This TCR beta chain was recorded in a study of cytomegalovirus exposure and HLA in healthy donors. On this clone: The antigen is not known.

Trimming took 2 bases from V and 2 from J; bases not matched to a gene: 2. Germline V gene data show CDR1 as SGHRS and CDR2 as YFSETQ. This CDR3 comprises 16 residues. Study-wide points: A prior analysis recorded that most TCR beta V segments were productive about 87% or about 30% of the time. Available immune exposure information covered CMV serostatus only.

PCR primers comprised 60 Vbeta and 13 Jbeta primers. Generated by immunoSEQ multiplex PCR, the TCRdb table keeps only in-frame clones and is missing some. This sample yields 35,000 to 55,000 clones, of which around two thirds are seen a single time; roughly 3.3% belongs to the top ten. The genes are TRBV5-1 and TRBJ2-1; TRBD1 matches 12 bases. This sequence originates from a woman in her twenties or thirties in good health and CMV-seronegative. The sample was PBMCs. DNA of the CDR3: TGCGCCAGCAGCTTCGGGGACAGGGGGCCCTACAATGAGCAGTTCTTC. It specifies CASSFGDRGPYNEQFF.